This TCR beta chain was retrieved from a study of CD8 T cells in Susac syndrome. From germline, CDR1 is SQVTM and CDR2 ANQGSEA. The trim removed 6 bases at V and 3 bases at J, leaving 9 bases unmatched. The CDR3 extends over 15 amino acids. CD8+ and CD4+ T cells taken from blood had their TCR beta sequenced. An amount of RNA that ranged from about 0.45 to 1 ug was reverse transcribed with random hexamers. Across 54 Vbeta and 13 Jbeta, immunoSEQ multiplex PCR amplified TCR beta CDR3. TCRdb recomputed calls from the immunoSEQ multiplex PCR reads with MiXCR, one row per CDR3 protein. Among roughly 160,000 distinct CDR3 sequences listed, around 94% were seen once.

The sequenced sample consisted of CD4+ T cells from PBMCs. The chain uses TRBV29-1 and TRBJ2-3, with 10 positions matching TRBD1. The source of this sequence is a human donor in good health. This CDR3 is CSVGGQGPLTDTQYF. In DNA form, the CDR3 reads TGCAGCGTGGGGGGACAGGGGCCCCTTACAGATACGCAGTATTTT.